Following are 27 T cell receptor beta chains from one sample sequenced in a study of T-cell memory formation after mild COVID-19 (dated by TCRdb to about 2021). The library was prepared using 5' RACE. TCRdb names Illumina NovaSeq 6000 as the instrument used. TCRdb passed the public sequencing reads through fastp at Q25 and MiXCR, retaining productive beta sequences. Every entry covers one CDR3 protein and lists the most common genes and DNA from its rows. The sample table shows roughly 190,000 distinct CDR3 sequences, and approximately 20% are seen once. Roughly 2.6% of the sample comes from the top ten. Specimen: PBMCs or a T cell subset sorted from them (not recorded which). All receptors come from an adult woman who had mild COVID-19 (a few samples of this study predate the infection). The sample titles of this study are shuffled in the database, so cell type and time point are left out; the donor was told from shared clones.

The chain carries TRBV5-1 and TRBJ2-7; D not certain. The V gene's germline CDR1 is SGHRS and CDR2 YFSETQ. V lost 0 bases, J lost 2 bases, and 9 bases lay in between. The CDR3 loop spans 14 amino acids. The CDR3 coding sequence is TGCGCCAGCAGCTTGGGGGTGCCCACCTACGAGCAGTACTTC. Translating it yields CASSLGVPTYEQYF.

The chain has TRBV5-1 and TRBJ1-4, with 8 bases identical to TRBD1. Germline CDR1 reads SGHRS; CDR2 reads YFSETQ. The ends lost 3 bases at V and 13 bases at J; junction bases unmatched: 11. The CDR3 sequence is 14 residues long. CDR3 sequence (DNA): TGCGCCAGCAGCTCAGGACAGGGAACTAGAACACTGTTTTTT. Translating it yields CASSSGQGTRTLFF.

This clonotype turned up a few times. The chain links TRBV7-8 to TRBJ1-6, with D possibly matching TRBD1 (6 bases). CDR1 and CDR2 (germline): SGHVS, FQNEAQ. The ends were cut back, 0 bases at V and 10 bases at J, with 10 bases in the middle. The CDR3 contains 14 residues. This chain's CDR3 is CASSLAQGWSPLHF. CDR3 DNA sequence: TGTGCCAGCAGCTTAGCTCAGGGGTGGTCACCCCTCCACTTT.

This chain connects TRBV6-5 to TRBJ1-5, with TRBD1 matching over 7 bases. The germline CDR1 and CDR2 sequences are MNHEY and SVGAGI. The CDR3 totals 13 residues. Trimming cost V 5 bases and J 16 bases; bases outside gene matches: 14. DNA for the CDR3: TGTGCCAGCAGTCCGACTTACCGGGACAGACAACATTTT. It translates to CASSPTYRDRQHF.

This clonotype was observed a handful of times. The chain combines TRBV10-3 with TRBJ2-5; tentatively, D is TRBD1 (5 bases). Germline V gives CDR1 ENHRY, CDR2 SYGVKD. The CDR3 spans 14 residues. Trimming removed 0 bases from V and 11 bases from J, with 16 bases in between. The CDR3 sequence is CAISESGRMDRQYF. CDR3 coding DNA: TGTGCCATCAGTGAGTCGGGGCGGATGGACCGTCAGTACTTC.

The rearrangement uses TRBV12-3 or TRBV12-4 and TRBJ1-1, with 7 positions matching TRBD1. Trimming cost V 7 bases and J 0 bases; bases outside gene matches: 17. This CDR3 region has 18 residues. The CDR3 reads CASILRQGASRLNTEAFF. The CDR3 DNA reads TGTGCCAGCATCCTCAGACAGGGCGCAAGTAGACTGAACACTGAAGCTTTCTTT.

V and J are TRBV6-2 or TRBV6-3 and TRBJ1-2; D uncertain. This CDR3 is 12 amino acids long. Germline CDR1 MNHEY, CDR2 SVGEGT. The germline V and J ends were trimmed by 4 bases and 4 bases, with 7 bases remaining between them. CDR3 sequence (DNA): TGTGCCAGCAGTTCCTCCCTCTATGGCTACACCTTC. It is translated as CASSSSLYGYTF.

The CDR3 DNA is TGTGCCAGCGGTGCCACTAAAGGGGGCGAGGCCTACAATGAGCAGTTCTTC. Translation: CASGATKGGEAYNEQFF. The chain has TRBV12-3 or TRBV12-4 and TRBJ2-1, with TRBD1 matching 7 bases. After removal of 8 bases from V and 2 bases from J, the junction contained 15 bases not matched to a gene. The CDR3 is 17 amino acids.

This clonotype was counted at least ten times. This chain joins TRBV7-6 and TRBJ1-1, with a tentative D call TRBD1 (5 bases). This CDR3 region has 14 residues. Germline CDR1 and CDR2: SGHVS and FNYEAQ. Trimming took off 1 base at V and 1 base at J, with 7 bases between the two ends. The CDR3 DNA is TGTGCCAGCAGCTTAGGGACACAGAACACTGAAGCTTTCTTT. Translation: CASSLGTQNTEAFF.

This clonotype has only a few counts. This chain uses TRBV7-2 with TRBJ2-6, with no clear D. V gave up 3 bases and J gave up 4 bases, with 4 bases separating them. From germline, CDR1 is SGHTA and CDR2 FQGNSA. CDR3 size: 13 residues. Here the CDR3 DNA reads TGTGCCAGCAGCTTTCCCGGGGCCAACGTCCTGACTTTC. This translates into CASSFPGANVLTF.

The rearrangement uses TRBV24-1 and TRBJ2-2; 8 bases agree with TRBD1. This CDR3 contains 16 residues. Germline V gene data show CDR1 as KGHDR and CDR2 as SFDVKD. With 4 bases clipped from V and 6 bases from J, the junction kept 9 bases outside the gene matches. In DNA form, the CDR3 reads TGTGCCACCAGTGACTCGGACAGGGCGAGGGCCGGGGAGCTGTTTTTT. This encodes CATSDSDRARAGELFF.

This clonotype turned up a few times. The gene calls are TRBV6-5 and TRBJ1-2, with TRBD1 identical over 7 bases. Germline V CDR1 and CDR2: MNHEY, SVGAGI. J was trimmed by 4 bases and V by 2 bases; bases with no gene match: 7. The CDR3 covers 15 residues. CDR3 sequence (DNA): TGTGCCAGCAGTTACGCAGACAGGGTTGGCTATGGCTACACCTTC. It translates to CASSYADRVGYGYTF.

The sample holds a few counts of this clonotype. The CDR3 DNA follows: TGTGCCAGCAGCTTAGCCGAGACCCCAAGGACAGATACGCAGTATTTT. Encoded protein: CASSLAETPRTDTQYF. The chain recombines TRBV7-2 with TRBJ2-3; D gene uncertain. The germline CDR1 and CDR2 sequences are SGHTA and FQGNSA. The length of the CDR3 is 16 residues. V was pared by 0 bases and J by 3 bases, with 13 bases between.

This clonotype was observed many times. The chain combines TRBV4-2 with TRBJ2-1; D is uncertain. There are 16 residues in the CDR3. The germline V and J ends were trimmed by 1 base and 2 bases, with 12 bases remaining between them. From germline, CDR1 is LGHNA and CDR2 YNFKEQ. The CDR3 sequence: CASSQGGGRAYNEQFF. As DNA, the CDR3 is TGTGCCAGCAGCCAAGGTGGCGGTAGGGCCTACAATGAGCAGTTCTTC.

This clonotype was observed a single time. The rearrangement links TRBV7-8 to TRBJ2-3; 10 nucleotides match TRBD1. The CDR3 length is 16 residues. V was pared by 6 bases and J by 0 bases, with 6 bases of the junction left unmatched. Germline CDR1 SGHVS, CDR2 FQNEAQ. CDR3 in DNA: TGTGCCAGCAGTGTAATGGGACAGGGGAGCACAGATACGCAGTATTTT. Translation gives CASSVMGQGSTDTQYF.

The chain joins TRBV6-1 to TRBJ2-7; TRBD1 aligns across 8 bases. Losses at the gene ends were 5 bases for V and 2 bases for J; bases not matched to a gene: 8. The CDR3 consists of 15 residues. Looked up from germline, CDR1 is MNHNS and CDR2 is SASEGT. The chain's CDR3 is CASSYPGQDTYEQYF. The DNA of the CDR3 is TGTGCCAGCAGTTATCCGGGACAGGACACCTACGAGCAGTACTTC.

The CDR3 nucleotides are TGTGCCAGCTGGGCCCACAGACAGGGGCGAGAGACCCAGTACTTC. This translates into CASWAHRQGRETQYF. The chain uses TRBV6-5 and TRBJ2-5, with 8 positions matching TRBD1. Trimming cost V 8 bases and J 4 bases; bases outside gene matches: 12. CDR3 length equals 15 residues. Germline CDR1 reads MNHEY; CDR2 reads SVGAGI.

This clonotype was recorded a few times. The chain employs TRBV20-1 and TRBJ1-1, with unresolved D. This CDR3 spans 15 amino acids. Looked up from germline, CDR1 is DFQATT and CDR2 is SNEGSKA (reference sequence). V lost 3 bases and J 1 base, leaving 15 bases between the germline ends. Written as DNA, the CDR3 is TGCAGTGCTAGGGATGGCGGAGGAAAGAACACTGAAGCTTTCTTT. Translated, it gives CSARDGGGKNTEAFF.

This clonotype came up a few times. The chain has TRBV12-3 or TRBV12-4 and TRBJ2-1, with a tentative D call TRBD1 (6 bases). The CDR3 has 15 residues. V lost 3 bases and J lost 7, with 16 bases in between. The CDR3 region has the DNA TGTGCCAGCAGTTTCCCCAGGGGCTTCCTGAATGAGCAGTTCTTC. This codes for CASSFPRGFLNEQFF.

The chain combines TRBV7-2 with TRBJ2-6; D uncertain. The CDR3 is 12 amino acids. The germline CDR1 and CDR2 sequences are SGHTA and FQGNSA. V was trimmed by 10 bases and J by 5 bases, leaving 9 bases between them. CDR3 bases: TGTGCCACCAGTTTACGGGCCAACGTCCTGACTTTC. Translating gives CATSLRANVLTF. The variable domain in full, completed from reference TRBV7-2 and TRBJ2-6, reads GAGVSQSPSNKVTEKGKDVELRCDPISGHTALYWYRQSLGQGLEFLIYFQGNSAPDKSGLPSDRFSAERTGGSVSTLTIQRTQQEDSAVYLCATSLRANVLTFGAGSRLTVL.

This clonotype was detected a few times. This chain connects TRBV4-1 to TRBJ1-1, with D uncertain. V lost 0 bases and J 5 bases, leaving 10 bases between the germline ends. Per the germline V gene, CDR1 is MGHRA and CDR2 is YSYEKL. The CDR3 runs 14 residues. The CDR3 DNA reads TGCGCCAGCAGCCAAGATCCGGGGAGAACTGAAGCTTTCTTT. This sequence encodes CASSQDPGRTEAFF.

This sequence joins TRBV12-3 or TRBV12-4 and TRBJ2-1, with 12 bases that match TRBD2. The CDR3 runs 18 residues. V lost 6 bases and J lost 5; bases outside the gene matches: 14. The CDR3 DNA reads TGTGCCAGCAGCGCGACTAGCGGGAGTCGAGTGACGAACAATGAGCAGTTCTTC. Its protein product is CASSATSGSRVTNNEQFF.

This clonotype was seen more than once but under ten times. The chain joins TRBV29-1 to TRBJ2-1, with no clear D. The germline CDR1 and CDR2 sequences are SQVTM and ANQGSEA. V lost 5 bases, J lost 16 bases, and 15 bases lay in between. The CDR3 covers 10 residues. CDR3 region: CSVRIHVSFF. CDR3 nucleotide sequence: TGCAGCGTTCGGATCCACGTAAGCTTCTTC.

This clonotype showed up just a few times. This sequence joins TRBV18 and TRBJ1-5, with D uncertain. Trimming stripped 3 bases from V and 0 bases from J, with 9 bases between. CDR1 and CDR2 from the germline V gene are KGHSH and LQKENI. CDR3 length: 15 amino acids. CDR3 protein: CASSPSGGSNQPQHF. The CDR3 nucleotides read TGTGCCAGCTCACCCTCCGGCGGTAGCAATCAGCCCCAGCATTTT.

This clonotype was counted between two and nine times. The chain combines TRBV6-5 with TRBJ2-1, with D unresolved. The V gene lost 6 bases and the J gene lost 12 bases, with 24 bases spanning the gap. The CDR3 loop spans 15 amino acids. The germline CDR1 and CDR2 sequences are MNHEY and SVGAGI. CDR3 in amino acids: CASRSSAGFSEMQFF. CDR3 sequence (DNA): TGTGCCAGCAGATCGTCTGCCGGGTTCTCCGAAATGCAGTTCTTC.

There are many counts of this clonotype. This chain's CDR3 is CASSFAGQKYEQYF. The CDR3 DNA reads TGCGCCAGCAGCTTTGCGGGACAGAAATACGAGCAGTACTTC. The genes are TRBV5-1 and TRBJ2-7; TRBD1 is a possible D gene (7 bases). Trimming pared 2 bases from V and 4 bases from J, leaving 13 bases between. The CDR3 sequence is 14 residues long. CDR1 and CDR2 from the germline V gene are SGHRS and YFSETQ.

Only a few counts were recorded for this clonotype. CDR3 sequence reads: CASSPLGTSTDTQYF. The CDR3 coding sequence is TGCGCCAGCAGCCCACTAGGGACTAGCACAGATACGCAGTATTTT. The chain carries TRBV5-1 and TRBJ2-3, with a possible D match to TRBD2 (6 bases). Germline loops: CDR1 SGHRS, CDR2 YFSETQ. The CDR3 is 15 residues long. V lost 4 bases and J 0 bases, leaving 12 bases between the germline ends.